The 7 T cell receptor beta chains listed next were all sequenced from one sample in a study of OX40 agonist ivuxolimab in advanced cancers. The assay was immunoSEQ multiplex PCR, and TCRdb's table has in-frame clones only and misses some. The data contain under 80,000 clones, about 85% of them singletons. The specimen comprised CD4+ or CD8+ T cells sorted from blood, sampled in a trial of the OX40 agonist ivuxolimab. The receptors derive from an adult with an advanced solid tumor such as melanoma, head and neck, liver or kidney cancer.

The V gene is TRBV9, the J gene TRBJ2-1, with D tentatively TRBD2 (5 bases). There are 16 residues in the CDR3. The germline V gene encodes CDR1 SGDLS and CDR2 YYNGEE. The V end was cut by 4 bases, the J end by 6 bases, with 20 bases between. CDR3 sequence (DNA): TGTGCCAGCAGCCCCCGTCGGGCTAGCAACGGCAATGAGCAGTTCTTC. Translating it yields CASSPRRASNGNEQFF.

The rearrangement uses TRBV19 and TRBJ2-1, with 9 nucleotides matching TRBD2. The length of the CDR3 is 15 residues. The V segment lost 5 bases and the J segment 5 bases; nucleotides outside the gene matches: 7. Germline CDR1 and CDR2: LNHDA and SQIVND (reference sequence). CDR3 sequence reads: CASSGPSGINNEQFF. For the CDR3, the DNA is TGTGCCAGTAGTGGCCCTAGCGGGATTAACAATGAGCAGTTCTTC. Combining the CDR3 with reference TRBV19 and TRBJ2-1 gives the whole variable domain DGGITQSPKYLFRKEGQNVTLSCEQNLNHDAMYWYRQDPGQGLRLIYYSQIVNDFQKGDIAEGYSVSREKKESFPLTVTSAQKNPTAFYLCASSGPSGINNEQFFGPGTRLTVL.

The chain recombines TRBV6-6 with TRBJ1-5; D unresolved. V shed 6 bases and J shed 3 bases, with 9 bases lying between them. Per germline, CDR1 MNHNY and CDR2 SVGAGI (reference sequence). The CDR3 runs 13 residues. The CDR3 bases are TGTGCCAGCAGCGGGCAGTTCAATCAGCCCCAGCATTTT. This gives the protein CASSGQFNQPQHF.

The chain couples TRBV6-5 to TRBJ1-1, with a possible D match to TRBD1 (5 bases). V was pared by 7 bases and J by 1 base, with 13 bases between. Germline CDR1 reads MNHEY; CDR2 reads SVGAGI. This CDR3 contains 14 residues. CDR3 nucleotide sequence: TGTGCCAGCACCCGGGGAGGGGAGAACACTGAAGCTTTCTTT. Translating it yields CASTRGGENTEAFF.

The chain recombines TRBV28 with TRBJ1-5; weak D call: TRBD1 (5 bases). The CDR3 covers 14 residues. Germline V gene lookup returns CDR1 MDHEN and CDR2 SYDVKM. V shed 7 bases and J shed 0 bases, with 10 bases lying between them. The CDR3 reads CASTAGGSNQPQHF. The CDR3 region has the DNA TGTGCCAGCACCGCCGGGGGTAGCAATCAGCCCCAGCATTTT.

This chain uses TRBV5-1 with TRBJ2-5, with 7 bases aligning to TRBD1. Trimming removed 4 bases from V and 5 bases from J; junction bases left unmatched: 11. The CDR3 is made up of 15 amino acids. Germline lookup yields CDR1 SGHRS and CDR2 YFSETQ. CDR3 sequence reads: CASSRRQGSGETQYF. The CDR3 nucleotides are TGCGCCAGCAGCCGAAGACAGGGCTCGGGGGAGACCCAGTACTTC.

This chain uses TRBV7-3 with TRBJ1-6; 8 nucleotides agree with TRBD1. V shed 9 bases and J 5 bases; nucleotides not matched to a gene: 6. The CDR3 spans 14 residues. The germline V gene has CDR1 SGHTA and CDR2 FQGTGA. The CDR3 reads CASAKGQDNSPLHF. The DNA of the CDR3 is TGTGCCAGTGCAAAGGGACAGGATAATTCACCCCTCCACTTT.